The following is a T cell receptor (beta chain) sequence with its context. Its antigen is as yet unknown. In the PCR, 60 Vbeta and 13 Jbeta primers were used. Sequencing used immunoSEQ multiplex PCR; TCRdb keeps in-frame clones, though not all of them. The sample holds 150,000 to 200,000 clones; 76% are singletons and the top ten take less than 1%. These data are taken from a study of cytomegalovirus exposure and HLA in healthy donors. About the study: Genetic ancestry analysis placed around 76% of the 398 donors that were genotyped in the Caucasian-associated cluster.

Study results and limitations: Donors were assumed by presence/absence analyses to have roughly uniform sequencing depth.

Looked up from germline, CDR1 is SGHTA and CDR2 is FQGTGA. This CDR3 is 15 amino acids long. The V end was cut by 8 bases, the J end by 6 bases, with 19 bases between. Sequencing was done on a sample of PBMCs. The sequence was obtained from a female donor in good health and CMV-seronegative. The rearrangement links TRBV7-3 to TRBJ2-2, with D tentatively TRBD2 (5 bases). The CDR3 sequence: CASGEGYGAAGELFF. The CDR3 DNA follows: TGTGCCAGCGGCGAAGGTTACGGAGCGGCCGGGGAGCTGTTTTTT.